A selection of T cell receptor beta chains follows, all from one sample in a study of neurological immune-mediated disorders. TCRdb re-called the 5' RACE reads with MiXCR, one entry per CDR3 protein. The profile shows fewer than 60,000 distinct CDR3 sequences, about 12% of them singletons. Sequencing input: PBMCs. The receptor set was obtained from a male donor with HTLV-1-associated myelopathy (HAM/TSP). CDR3s include the opening cysteine and the closing phenylalanine or tryptophan. A D gene is named only where the DNA matches it firmly. The size field is filled for only some rows; it gives once, few, many or a size class.

j_call v_call clone_size d_call cdr3_aa cdr3_nt
TRBJ1-1 TRBV7-6 many - CASSPARLNTEAFF TGTGCCAGCAGCCCGGCACGGCTGAACACTGAAGCTTTCTTT
TRBJ2-3 TRBV7-2 many TRBD2 CASSLVGGAEGTDTQYF TGTGCCAGCAGCCTTGTCGGGGGGGCCGAGGGCACAGATACGCAGTATTTT
TRBJ2-4 TRBV20-1 many TRBD2 CSAKVGGGAAKNIQYF TGCAGTGCTAAGGTCGGCGGGGGGGCGGCCAAAAACATTCAGTACTTC
TRBJ1-5 TRBV5-6 many - CASSFAQDNQPQHF TGTGCCAGCAGCTTCGCACAGGACAATCAGCCCCAGCATTTT
TRBJ2-1 TRBV10-3 many - CATGLTEGKGEQFF TGTGCCACAGGACTTACGGAGGGGAAGGGGGAGCAGTTCTTC
TRBJ2-2 TRBV20-1 many TRBD2 CSGTSRTGELFF TGCAGTGGGACTAGCCGGACCGGGGAGCTGTTTTTT
TRBJ1-5 TRBV29-1 many TRBD1 CSVRDRENQPQHF TGCAGCGTTAGAGACAGGGAGAATCAGCCCCAGCATTTT
TRBJ1-5 TRBV12-3/TRBV12-4 many - CASSHFGSNQPQHF TGTGCCAGCAGTCATTTCGGATCCAATCAGCCCCAGCATTTT
TRBJ2-3 TRBV2 many - CASSEHLALTQYF TGTGCCAGCAGTGAACACCTTGCCCTTACGCAGTATTTT
TRBJ1-6 TRBV20-1 many - CSARERQVGNSPLHF TGCAGTGCTAGAGAACGACAGGTTGGGAATTCACCCCTCCACTTT
TRBJ1-5 TRBV10-1 - TRBD1 CASSPPEGAGQPQHF TGCGCCAGCAGTCCCCCGGAGGGGGCTGGTCAGCCCCAGCATTTT
TRBJ2-7 TRBV20-1 - - CSARDIGRGEVLNEQYF TGCAGTGCTAGAGATATTGGGCGGGGAGAGGTTTTGAACGAGCAGTACTTC
TRBJ2-2 TRBV20-1 many - CSARGGGATGELFF TGCAGTGCTAGAGGTGGAGGGGCCACCGGGGAGCTGTTTTTT
TRBJ2-3 TRBV18 many - CASSHRVLTDTQYF TGTGCCAGCTCACACCGGGTACTCACAGATACGCAGTATTTT
TRBJ2-7 TRBV10-3 many - CATRDRYYEQYF TGTGCCACCAGGGACCGGTACTACGAGCAGTACTTC
TRBJ1-1 TRBV20-1 many - CSALMNTEAFF TGCAGTGCCCTTATGAACACTGAAGCTTTCTTT
TRBJ1-1 TRBV29-1 many TRBD1 CSVERTGRTTEAFF TGCAGCGTTGAGAGGACAGGGAGGACCACTGAAGCTTTCTTT
TRBJ2-7 TRBV7-2 many - CASSLQPYEQYF TGTGCCAGCAGCTTACAGCCTTACGAGCAGTACTTC
TRBJ1-5 TRBV7-9 many TRBD1 CASSFNTGGAQPQHF TGTGCCAGCAGCTTTAATACAGGGGGCGCGCAGCCCCAGCATTTT
TRBJ2-5 TRBV7-2 many - CASSLDRGRSRETQYF TGTGCCAGCAGCTTAGACCGGGGCCGCAGTAGAGAGACCCAGTACTTC